A selection of T cell receptor beta chains follows, all from one sample in a study of blood T cell repertoires in COVID-19. Sequencing used immunoSEQ multiplex PCR; TCRdb keeps in-frame clones, though not all of them. The top ten clones hold 3% to 3.5% of a sample with 200,000 to 300,000 clones, 75% to 90% of them seen once. What was sequenced was peripheral blood. The receptor set was obtained from a woman aged 25 to 39 who had recovered from COVID-19. Both conserved end residues are part of each CDR3. D genes are given only for firm matches. Clone sizes are given selectively: once, few, many, or a class where the clone is expanded.

TRBJ1-5 once TRBV6-5 TRBD1 CASTGTGGQPQHF TGTGCCAGCACCGGGACAGGGGGGCAGCCCCAGCATTTT
TRBJ2-7 NA TRBV7-2 NA CASSSTLNYEQYF TGTGCCAGCAGCTCTACACTAAACTACGAGCAGTACTTC
TRBJ2-3 NA TRBV5-4 TRBD2 CASSSGLAGSSTDTQYF TGTGCCAGCAGCTCCGGACTAGCGGGGTCGAGCACAGATACGCAGTATTTT
TRBJ1-3 NA TRBV3-1/TRBV3-2 NA CASSQGDYTGNTIYF TGTGCCAGCAGCCAGGGGGACTATACTGGAAACACCATATATTTT
TRBJ2-6 NA TRBV5-1 NA CASSLGGSSGANVLTF TGCGCCAGCAGCTTGGGCGGAAGCTCTGGGGCCAACGTCCTGACTTTC
TRBJ2-5 NA TRBV30 TRBD2 CAWSDPKLAGGTPQYF TGTGCCTGGAGCGATCCAAAACTAGCGGGGGGCACCCCCCAGTACTTC
TRBJ2-7 once TRBV1 NA CTSSRSGLAGYASYEQYF TGCACCAGCAGCCGGTCGGGACTAGCGGGTTATGCCTCCTACGAGCAGTACTTC
TRBJ2-6 NA TRBV6-5 NA CASSGPGSGANVLTF TGTGCCAGCAGCGGCCCAGGGTCTGGGGCCAACGTCCTGACTTTC
TRBJ1-2 few TRBV7-2 NA CASSSFQGHGYTF TGTGCCAGCAGCTCATTTCAGGGCCATGGCTACACCTTC
TRBJ2-7 few TRBV6-5 NA CASRPRVSGEQYF TGTGCCAGCAGGCCGCGGGTGAGTGGCGAGCAGTACTTC
TRBJ1-1 NA TRBV29-1 NA CSVEAVGTMNTEAFF TGCAGCGTTGAAGCGGTCGGGACTATGAACACTGAAGCTTTCTTT
TRBJ2-7 NA TRBV6-2/TRBV6-3 NA CASSLGEAGAYEQYF TGTGCCAGCAGTTTGGGGGAGGCCGGGGCCTACGAGCAGTACTTC
TRBJ1-1 NA TRBV6-6 NA CASSYSVTPNTEAFF TGTGCCAGCAGTTACTCAGTGACACCGAACACTGAAGCTTTCTTT
TRBJ2-1 NA TRBV5-6 TRBD2 CASNLGLAGYNEQFF TGTGCCAGCAACCTTGGACTAGCGGGCTACAATGAGCAGTTCTTC
TRBJ1-3 NA TRBV19 TRBD1 CASTMGQSSGNTIYF TGTGCCAGTACCATGGGACAGTCCTCTGGAAACACCATATATTTT
TRBJ2-5 NA TRBV19 NA CASSIGGGEAQYF TGTGCCAGTAGTATCGGAGGAGGGGAGGCCCAGTACTTC
TRBJ1-2 once TRBV7-2 TRBD1 CASSLAPTGSYGYTF TGTGCCAGCAGCTTAGCCCCGACAGGGAGCTATGGCTACACCTTC
TRBJ2-7 NA TRBV2 TRBD2 CASCRTSGGYEQYF TGTGCCAGCTGCCGCACTAGCGGGGGTTACGAGCAGTACTTC
TRBJ1-4 once TRBV7-2 NA CASSFLMGGEKLFF TGTGCCAGCAGCTTTTTAATGGGAGGTGAAAAACTGTTTTTT
TRBJ2-1 NA TRBV5-1 TRBD2 CASSLLSSGGYNEQFF TGCGCCAGCAGCTTGCTCTCTAGCGGGGGTTACAATGAGCAGTTCTTC
TRBJ1-6 NA TRBV4-3 NA CASSQDIKGWSPLHF TGCGCCAGCAGCCAAGATATCAAGGGGTGGTCACCCCTCCACTTT
TRBJ2-7 NA TRBV3-1/TRBV3-2 NA CASSQEVAAYEQYF TGTGCCAGCAGCCAAGAGGTCGCAGCCTACGAGCAGTACTTC
TRBJ1-2 NA TRBV4-1 NA CASSQDPSGANYGYTF TGCGCCAGCAGCCAAGATCCCAGCGGAGCTAACTATGGCTACACCTTC
TRBJ1-4 few TRBV5-1 NA CASSSGGYDEKLFF TGCGCCAGCAGCTCAGGAGGGTACGATGAAAAACTGTTTTTT
TRBJ1-4 NA TRBV5-1 NA CASSLPVGGRDEKLFF TGCGCCAGCAGCTTGCCCGTTGGGGGGAGGGATGAAAAACTGTTTTTT
TRBJ2-7 NA TRBV19 TRBD2 CASSIGLAGGYEQYF TGTGCCAGTAGTATCGGACTAGCGGGGGGTTACGAGCAGTACTTC
TRBJ2-2 NA TRBV9 NA CASSAFSTGELFF TGTGCCAGCAGCGCCTTCTCCACCGGGGAGCTGTTTTTT
TRBJ2-7 NA TRBV4-1 NA CASSQGLTETYEQYF TGCGCCAGCAGCCAGGGGCTTACAGAAACCTACGAGCAGTACTTC
TRBJ2-5 few TRBV6-5 NA CASTGHYQETQYF TGTGCCAGCACTGGACATTACCAAGAGACCCAGTACTTC
TRBJ2-2 NA TRBV27 TRBD2 CASSGTSGGTNTGELFF TGTGCCAGCAGTGGGACTAGCGGGGGCACGAACACCGGGGAGCTGTTTTTT
TRBJ2-1 NA TRBV27 TRBD1 CASSTGGQGALRINEQFF TGTGCCAGCAGTACAGGAGGGCAGGGGGCCCTTCGGATCAATGAGCAGTTCTTC
TRBJ1-1 NA TRBV12-3/TRBV12-4 NA CASSSGGGSVAFF TGTGCCAGCAGTTCCGGTGGGGGGTCCGTTGCTTTCTTT